A selection of T cell receptor beta chains follows, all from one sample in a study of cytomegalovirus exposure and HLA in healthy donors. Sequencing was performed with immunoSEQ multiplex PCR; in TCRdb, only in-frame clones are kept and a portion is missing. The table lists some 180,000 clones, roughly 9.5% of them singletons. Sequencing was done on a sample of PBMCs. These receptors originate from a woman in her 30s in good health and CMV-seropositive. Each CDR3 is given without its conserved first and last residue. The D gene is left open where the match is weak.

j_call | d_call | v_call | cdr3_length | cdr3_aa
TRBJ1-2 | TRBD1 | TRBV6-6 | 12 | ASTEKDRGYGYT
TRBJ2-1 | TRBD2 | TRBV19 | 14 | ASSTLAGALYNEQF
TRBJ2-3 | TRBD2 | TRBV7-9 | 13 | ASERTSGSPDTQY
TRBJ2-7 | TRBD1 | TRBV6-1 | 11 | ASSEPPDRAQY
TRBJ2-1 | TRBD2 | TRBV29-1 | 14 | SVGGGVGLPDNEQF
TRBJ2-7 | NA | TRBV7-9 | 12 | ASSPRTRLYEQY
TRBJ2-7 | NA | TRBV15 | 13 | ATSRETVLSYEQY
TRBJ2-6 | NA | TRBV6-5 | 14 | ASSYAGTSGANVLT
TRBJ2-1 | TRBD2 | TRBV7-9 | 14 | ASSNPSGLAGDEQF
TRBJ2-7 | TRBD1 | TRBV6-5 | 12 | ASSPRQGPYEQY
TRBJ2-1 | TRBD2 | TRBV5-1 | 18 | ASSLSTSGSILSSYNEQF